This T cell receptor (beta chain) derives from a study of blood T cell repertoires in COVID-19. Generated by immunoSEQ multiplex PCR, the TCRdb table keeps only in-frame clones and is missing some. Altogether approximately 90,000 clones are present, approximately 84% being singletons, with the ten largest covering 6.3%. This CDR3 is 15 amino acids long. Germline V gene data show CDR1 as SEHNR and CDR2 as FQNEAQ (reference sequence). V shed 3 bases and J shed 7 bases, with 16 bases lying between them. The Seattle site enrolled patients during active infection and followed them longitudinally. The chain joins TRBV7-9 to TRBJ2-1; D unresolved. Sequenced sample: peripheral blood. The TCR originated in a man in his 70s with COVID-19, enrolled during active disease. CDR3 sequence (DNA): TGTGCCAGCAGCTTCTCCGGTGCTTCGAGGAATGAGCAGTTCTTC. This translates into CASSFSGASRNEQFF. The whole variable domain, filled in from reference TRBV7-9 and TRBJ2-1, reads DTGVSQNPRHKITKRGQNVTFRCDPISEHNRLYWYRQTLGQGPEFLTYFQNEAQLEKSRLLSDRFSAERPKGSFSTLEIQRTEQGDSAMYLCASSFSGASRNEQFFGPGTRLTVL.